Given below is one TCR beta chain in context. Its specific antigen is unknown. No much larger clone exists at a distance of one base, and base qualities are not known. Clipping removes 5 bases from V and 4 bases from J, with 9 as the unmatched junction base count. CDR1 MNHEY and CDR2 SMNVEV were looked up in the germline V gene (reference sequence). Counted from cysteine to phenylalanine, this CDR3 has 15 amino acids. Of all the DNA, just the CDR3 is kept, 45 bases in frame from base 1. CD8 naive samples consisted of CD45RO-negative cells that were positively selected for CCR7, yielding a CD45RA+CCR7+ population without TemRA cells. The donors were healthy, HIV-negative adults with no recently reported acute infections or vaccinations. Every donor was a Caucasian adult residing in Nashville, Tennessee, USA. Blood was collected by leukapheresis, and PBMCs were isolated by Ficoll-Histopaque density gradient centrifugation and then cryopreserved in liquid nitrogen vapor phase. Purity and quantity of every magnetically sorted T cell population were checked by analytical flow cytometry. Genomic DNA was isolated from every sorted fraction and measured by UV absorbance on a Nanodrop 2000c.

Using the deep immunoSEQ assay, TCR CDR3 regions were amplified from genomic DNA by multiplex PCR. Extracted genomic DNA from each cell subset was spread evenly across all wells of several immunoSEQ 96-well plates, with each plate serving as a replicate. For sorted subsets, each replicate PCR was loaded with around 200 ng genomic DNA, equivalent to about 33,000 T cell genomes. Purified libraries were quantified with a Qubit 3.0 fluorometer, sized on a Bioanalyzer 2100, and re-quantified with the KAPA Library Quantification kit. Every immunoSEQ 96-well plate was sequenced on a separate single-read 150-cycle Illumina NextSeq 550 flow cell. Regarding the original processing steps: Because the immunoSEQ output held only junctional sequences and lacked quality scores, the filtering could not match the filtering applied to full-length reads. To assign V/J genes and CDR3, sequences were annotated against IMGT germline references using PyIR, a Python wrapper for IgBLAST v1.9. Reads with weak V/J assignments (E-value above 1e-6), missing CDR3, stop codons, out-of-frame junctions, or ambiguous translated residues were removed. A V3J clonotype was defined by an identical inferred V gene, J gene, and CDR3 amino acid sequence. Percentage overlap between repertoires was computed as shared unique clonotypes divided by the size of the smaller repertoire. Repertoire richness was assessed with RTK rarefaction, the Chao1 estimator, and Recon v2.1 estimates of unobserved clonotypes. OLGA was used to compute generation probabilities for all TCRbeta clonotypes that the gDNA method yielded from several donors. The source is immuneACCESS, and TCRdb retained only in-frame sequences with V and J called. Part of the clones is not carried over; for the studies checked, unresolved V genes explain less than half of this, and the remainder is unexplained. The DNA gave D and trimming, while V, J and clone size come from that table. This sample is represented by more than 2 million clones; around 93% of them were singletons. The leading ten clones occupy less than 2% of the sample.

The sample comes from a study of shared clonotypes between healthy human individuals (dated by TCRdb to 2020 to 2022). Notes on the research overall: Two women and a few men aged 18 to 49 years were included in the cohort. Each donor's leukapheresis produced roughly between roughly 0.85 and 10 billion PBMCs. For each donor, CD4 naive and CD4 memory were each run on three plates, CD8 naive on two plates, and CD8 memory on one plate. To estimate repertoire size and how much clonotype sharing occurs between individuals, the study deeply sequenced the blood TCR repertoires of five or six healthy adults. To increase sequencing depth and limit assay-specific biases, different laboratories used diverse techniques to prepare libraries and sequence TCR repertoires.

Beyond this particular receptor, the publication reports: Naive subsets generally had larger estimated clonotype richness than memory subsets. Clonotypes shared by all four sorted-subset donors showed higher generation probabilities than non-shared clonotypes. Sampling was restricted to blood, and TCR repertoires in tissue are likely to differ from TCR repertoires in blood. Because the study included only a small number of donors, the genetic and exposure-history diversity represented was limited. Even with the large sequencing depth, rarefaction of the sorted-subset datasets indicated that sequencing was incomplete. Pairwise subsampling led to the expectation that sequencing depth would affect the degree of clonotype sharing among donors. Across several donors, about 4.5% of naive CD4, 3% to 4% of naive CD8, about 2.3% of memory CD4, and around 0.4% of memory CD8 clonotypes were shared.

This TCR was recovered from a young man in good health. Some clones in this sample may be carry-over from other donors' samples. The material sequenced was naive CD8+ T cells from PBMCs. The label giving this sample's cell subset or site can be read as: CD45RA+CCR7+. The chain is encoded by TRBV27 joined to TRBJ1-2; TRBD1 aligns with 8 central bases. The sequenced DNA is TGTGCCAGCAGTGATACCAGGGGGCGGATCTATGGCTACACCTTC. The encoded protein is CASSDTRGRIYGYTF.